The clone carrying this T cell receptor (beta chain) was seen ten or more times. The CDR3 has 16 residues. V gave up 10 bases and J gave up 3 bases, with 24 bases separating them. Germline CDR1 is ENHRY and CDR2 is SYGVKD. These data come from a study of Graves' ophthalmopathy and Graves' hyperthyroidism. Amplifying from RNA transcripts, the study obtained TCR beta CDR3 regions. The workflow started with a first-round RT-PCR run with HTBI primers and then moved on to a second-round multiplex PCR. TCRdb reprocessed the multiplex PCR reads via MiXCR and lists one record per CDR3 protein. The sample has hundreds of thousands of distinct CDR3 sequences; 35% to 45% are singletons.

Material: peripheral blood. V and J are TRBV10-3 and TRBJ2-5; D call uncertain. The sequence was collected from an adult man with Graves' ophthalmopathy. The CDR3 protein is CASTPIGITSEETQYF. The CDR3, as DNA: TGTGCCAGCACCCCGATAGGTATTACATCCGAAGAGACCCAGTACTTC.